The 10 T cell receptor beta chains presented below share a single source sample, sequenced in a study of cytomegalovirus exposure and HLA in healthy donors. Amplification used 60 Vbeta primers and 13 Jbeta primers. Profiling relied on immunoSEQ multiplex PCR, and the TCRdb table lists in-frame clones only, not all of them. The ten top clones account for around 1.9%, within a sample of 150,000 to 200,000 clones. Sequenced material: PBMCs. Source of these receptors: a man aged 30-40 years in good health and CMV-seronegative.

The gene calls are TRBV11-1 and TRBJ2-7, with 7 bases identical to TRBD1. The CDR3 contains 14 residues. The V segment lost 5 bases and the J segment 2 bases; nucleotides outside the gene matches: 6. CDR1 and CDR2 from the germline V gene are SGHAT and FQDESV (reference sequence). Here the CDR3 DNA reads TGTGCCAGCAGCGCAGGACAGGTCCCCTACGAGCAGTACTTC. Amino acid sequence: CASSAGQVPYEQYF.

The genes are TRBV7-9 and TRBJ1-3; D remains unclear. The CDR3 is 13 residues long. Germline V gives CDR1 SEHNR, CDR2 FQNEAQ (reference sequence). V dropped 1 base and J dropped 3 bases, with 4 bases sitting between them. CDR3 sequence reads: CASSLDSGNTIYF. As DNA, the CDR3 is TGTGCCAGCAGCTTAGACAGTGGAAACACCATATATTTT.

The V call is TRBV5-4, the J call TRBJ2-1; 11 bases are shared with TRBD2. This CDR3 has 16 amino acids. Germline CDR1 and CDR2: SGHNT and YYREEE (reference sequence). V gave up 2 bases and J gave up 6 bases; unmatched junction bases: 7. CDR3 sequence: CASSFDPGLAANEQFF. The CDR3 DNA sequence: TGTGCCAGCAGCTTTGACCCGGGACTAGCGGCCAATGAGCAGTTCTTC.

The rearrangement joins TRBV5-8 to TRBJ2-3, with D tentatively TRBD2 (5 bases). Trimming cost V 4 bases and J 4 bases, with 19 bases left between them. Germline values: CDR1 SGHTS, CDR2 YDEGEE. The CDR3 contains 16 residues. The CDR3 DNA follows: TGTGCCAGCAGCCATGGCAGTAGCGTGGTGGCAGATACGCAGTATTTT. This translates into CASSHGSSVVADTQYF. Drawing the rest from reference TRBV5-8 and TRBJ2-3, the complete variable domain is EAGVTQSPTHLIKTRGQQATLRCSPISGHTSVYWYQQALGLGLQFLLWYDEGEERNRGNFPPRFSGRQFPNYSSELNVNALELEDSALYLCASSHGSSVVADTQYFGPGTRLTVL.

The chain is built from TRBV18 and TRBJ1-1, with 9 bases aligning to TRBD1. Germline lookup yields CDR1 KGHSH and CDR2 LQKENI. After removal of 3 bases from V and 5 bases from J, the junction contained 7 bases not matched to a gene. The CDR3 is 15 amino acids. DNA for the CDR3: TGTGCCAGCTCACCCCTACAGGGGGCGAGAACTGAAGCTTTCTTT. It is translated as CASSPLQGARTEAFF.

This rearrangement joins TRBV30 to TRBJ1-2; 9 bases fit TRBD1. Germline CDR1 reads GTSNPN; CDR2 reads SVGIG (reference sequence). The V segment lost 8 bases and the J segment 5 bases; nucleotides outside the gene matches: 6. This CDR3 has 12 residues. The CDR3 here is CAGSTGGYGYTF. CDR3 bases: TGTGCCGGATCGACAGGGGGATATGGCTACACCTTC. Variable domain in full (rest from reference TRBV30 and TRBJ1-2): SQTIHQWPATLVQPVGSPLSLECTVEGTSNPNLYWYRQAAGRGLQLLFYSVGIGQISSEVPQNLSASRPQDRQFILSSKKLLLSDSGFYLCAGSTGGYGYTFGSGTRLTVV.

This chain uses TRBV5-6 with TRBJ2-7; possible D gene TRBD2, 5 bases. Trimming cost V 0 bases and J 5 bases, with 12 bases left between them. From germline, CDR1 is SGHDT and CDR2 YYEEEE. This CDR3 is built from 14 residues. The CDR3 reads CASSLGLAGHEQYF. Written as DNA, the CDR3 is TGTGCCAGCAGCTTGGGGCTAGCAGGCCACGAGCAGTACTTC.

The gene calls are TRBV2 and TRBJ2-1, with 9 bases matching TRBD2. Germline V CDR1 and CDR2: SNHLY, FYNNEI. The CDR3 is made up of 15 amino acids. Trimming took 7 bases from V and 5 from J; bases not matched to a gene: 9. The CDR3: CASIPTGTSNNEQFF. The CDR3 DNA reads TGTGCCAGCATCCCCACGGGGACTAGCAACAATGAGCAGTTCTTC. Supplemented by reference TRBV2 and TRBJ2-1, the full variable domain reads EPEVTQTPSHQVTQMGQEVILRCVPISNHLYFYWYRQILGQKVEFLVSFYNNEISEKSEIFDDQFSVERPDGSNFTLKIRSTKLEDSAMYFCASIPTGTSNNEQFFGPGTRLTVL.

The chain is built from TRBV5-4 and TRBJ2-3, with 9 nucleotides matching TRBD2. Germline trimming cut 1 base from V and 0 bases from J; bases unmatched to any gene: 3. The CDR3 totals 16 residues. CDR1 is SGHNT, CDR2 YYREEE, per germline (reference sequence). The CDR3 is CASSLILAGSTDTQYF. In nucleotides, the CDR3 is TGTGCCAGCAGCTTGATTCTAGCGGGAAGCACAGATACGCAGTATTTT.

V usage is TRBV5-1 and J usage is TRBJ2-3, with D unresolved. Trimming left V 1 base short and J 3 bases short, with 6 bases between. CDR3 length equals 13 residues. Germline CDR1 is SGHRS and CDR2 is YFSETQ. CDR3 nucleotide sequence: TGCGCCAGCAGCTTGCAGAGGACAGATACGCAGTATTTT. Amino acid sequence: CASSLQRTDTQYF.